A selection of T cell receptor beta chains follows, all from one sample in a study of OX40 agonist ivuxolimab in advanced cancers. TCRdb's table, derived via immunoSEQ multiplex PCR, lists solely in-frame clones and lacks some. Among tens of thousands of clones listed, roughly nine tenths were seen once. The sample consisted of CD4+ or CD8+ T cells sorted from blood, taken in a trial of the OX40 agonist ivuxolimab. Receptors originate from an adult with an advanced solid tumor such as melanoma, head and neck, liver or kidney cancer. CDR3s include the opening cysteine and the closing phenylalanine or tryptophan. D genes are given only for firm matches. Expanded clones get a size class; other rows say once, few or many, or leave the size out.

j_gene: TRBJ1-1; abundance: NA; v_gene: TRBV7-2; d_gene: NA; CDR3aa: CASSQQSGGVTEAFF; CDR3nt: TGTGCCAGCAGCCAACAAAGTGGGGGCGTCACTGAAGCTTTCTTT
j_gene: TRBJ2-5; abundance: once; v_gene: TRBV5-1; d_gene: NA; CDR3aa: CASSREVQETQYF; CDR3nt: TGCGCCAGCAGCCGTGAAGTCCAAGAGACCCAGTACTTC
j_gene: TRBJ2-7; abundance: NA; v_gene: TRBV18; d_gene: NA; CDR3aa: CASSPQNPVSYEQYF; CDR3nt: TGTGCCAGCTCCCCACAGAATCCAGTCTCCTACGAGCAGTACTTC
j_gene: TRBJ1-2; abundance: NA; v_gene: TRBV5-5; d_gene: NA; CDR3aa: CASSLALGREGPGYTF; CDR3nt: TGTGCCAGCAGCTTGGCTCTGGGCAGGGAAGGACCTGGCTACACCTTC
j_gene: TRBJ1-1; abundance: NA; v_gene: TRBV5-1; d_gene: NA; CDR3aa: CASSPQQIGDTEAFF; CDR3nt: TGCGCCAGCAGCCCACAACAAATCGGGGACACTGAAGCTTTCTTT
j_gene: TRBJ1-5; abundance: NA; v_gene: TRBV15; d_gene: NA; CDR3aa: CATSRGGLLLNQPQHF; CDR3nt: TGTGCCACCAGCAGAGGAGGACTACTCCTCAATCAGCCCCAGCATTTT
j_gene: TRBJ1-1; abundance: NA; v_gene: TRBV5-4; d_gene: NA; CDR3aa: CASSLRGDGRNTEAFF; CDR3nt: TGTGCCAGCAGCTTACGGGGCGACGGTAGGAACACTGAAGCTTTCTTT
j_gene: TRBJ1-2; abundance: NA; v_gene: TRBV23-1; d_gene: NA; CDR3aa: CASSQWAGWGYTF; CDR3nt: TGCGCCAGCAGTCAATGGGCAGGCTGGGGCTACACCTTC
j_gene: TRBJ1-6; abundance: NA; v_gene: TRBV28; d_gene: NA; CDR3aa: CASRPQSPTNSPLHF; CDR3nt: TGTGCCAGCCGGCCCCAATCACCCACTAATTCACCCCTCCACTTT
j_gene: TRBJ1-1; abundance: NA; v_gene: TRBV5-1; d_gene: NA; CDR3aa: CASRTGDRPDTEAFF; CDR3nt: TGCGCCAGCAGGACTGGGGATCGGCCGGACACTGAAGCTTTCTTT
j_gene: TRBJ1-2; abundance: NA; v_gene: TRBV5-1; d_gene: TRBD1; CDR3aa: CASSSDRVQVGYTF; CDR3nt: TGCGCCAGCAGCTCGGACAGGGTCCAAGTGGGCTACACCTTC
j_gene: TRBJ2-1; abundance: NA; v_gene: TRBV18; d_gene: NA; CDR3aa: CASSPRANNEQFF; CDR3nt: TGTGCCAGCTCACCCCGGGCCAACAATGAGCAGTTCTTC
j_gene: TRBJ2-7; abundance: NA; v_gene: TRBV2; d_gene: TRBD1; CDR3aa: CASSVTGGSYEQYF; CDR3nt: TGTGCCAGCAGTGTGACAGGGGGTTCCTACGAGCAGTACTTC
j_gene: TRBJ1-5; abundance: NA; v_gene: TRBV28; d_gene: TRBD1; CDR3aa: CASSSGTGWQPQHF; CDR3nt: TGTGCCAGCAGTTCCGGGACAGGGTGGCAGCCCCAGCATTTT
j_gene: TRBJ2-4; abundance: NA; v_gene: TRBV18; d_gene: TRBD1; CDR3aa: CASSRGAKNIQYF; CDR3nt: TGTGCCAGCTCCAGGGGGGCCAAAAACATTCAGTACTTC
j_gene: TRBJ2-7; abundance: NA; v_gene: TRBV12-2; d_gene: NA; CDR3aa: CASRSGPGRIGEQYF; CDR3nt: TGTGCAAGTCGCTCGGGACCGGGGAGGATCGGCGAGCAGTACTTC
j_gene: TRBJ1-2; abundance: NA; v_gene: TRBV4-1; d_gene: NA; CDR3aa: CASSQVLLGLGFYGYTF; CDR3nt: TGCGCCAGCAGCCAAGTTTTGTTGGGGTTGGGGTTCTATGGCTACACCTTC
j_gene: TRBJ1-5; abundance: NA; v_gene: TRBV27; d_gene: TRBD1; CDR3aa: CASSLSNRGPDQPQHF; CDR3nt: TGTGCCAGCAGTCTAAGCAACAGGGGGCCAGATCAGCCCCAGCATTTT
j_gene: TRBJ2-3; abundance: NA; v_gene: TRBV6-6; d_gene: NA; CDR3aa: CASSYGQHTDTQYF; CDR3nt: TGTGCCAGCAGTTACGGGCAGCACACAGATACGCAGTATTTT
j_gene: TRBJ2-7; abundance: NA; v_gene: TRBV7-8; d_gene: NA; CDR3aa: CASSKTGLAKINGEQYF; CDR3nt: TGTGCCAGCTCTAAAACGGGTCTAGCGAAGATCAACGGCGAGCAGTACTTC
j_gene: TRBJ2-1; abundance: once; v_gene: TRBV5-5; d_gene: TRBD2; CDR3aa: CASSRRERGSSYNEQFF; CDR3nt: TGTGCCAGCAGTCGGAGGGAGCGGGGGAGCTCCTACAATGAGCAGTTCTTC
j_gene: TRBJ2-3; abundance: NA; v_gene: TRBV7-8; d_gene: NA; CDR3aa: CASSAYPGVLAASTDTQYF; CDR3nt: TGTGCCAGCAGCGCCTACCCGGGGGTACTAGCAGCAAGCACAGATACGCAGTATTTT
j_gene: TRBJ2-5; abundance: NA; v_gene: TRBV7-5; d_gene: NA; CDR3aa: CVRSLRGETQYF; CDR3nt: TGTGTCAGAAGCTTAAGAGGTGAGACCCAGTACTTC
j_gene: TRBJ2-2; abundance: NA; v_gene: TRBV7-3; d_gene: NA; CDR3aa: CASSLREGGELFF; CDR3nt: TGTGCCAGCAGCTTAAGAGAGGGCGGGGAGCTGTTTTTT
j_gene: TRBJ2-7; abundance: NA; v_gene: TRBV2; d_gene: NA; CDR3aa: CASSLNPGEGYEQYF; CDR3nt: TGTGCCAGCAGTCTCAATCCCGGGGAAGGCTACGAGCAGTACTTC
j_gene: TRBJ2-1; abundance: NA; v_gene: TRBV7-9; d_gene: TRBD1; CDR3aa: CASSLGTGDEQFF; CDR3nt: TGTGCCAGCAGCCTCGGGACAGGCGATGAGCAGTTCTTC
j_gene: TRBJ2-1; abundance: NA; v_gene: TRBV2; d_gene: TRBD1; CDR3aa: CASSRQGASYNEQFF; CDR3nt: TGTGCCAGCAGTCGACAGGGGGCTTCTTACAATGAGCAGTTCTTC
j_gene: TRBJ2-5; abundance: NA; v_gene: TRBV7-9; d_gene: NA; CDR3aa: CASSFRGAEETQYF; CDR3nt: TGTGCCAGCAGCTTCAGGGGGGCCGAAGAGACCCAGTACTTC
j_gene: TRBJ1-2; abundance: NA; v_gene: TRBV4-1; d_gene: NA; CDR3aa: CASSQAPYRVDGYTF; CDR3nt: TGCGCCAGCAGCCAAGCCCCCTACAGGGTGGATGGCTACACCTTC
j_gene: TRBJ1-3; abundance: NA; v_gene: TRBV19; d_gene: NA; CDR3aa: CASQDRILSGNTIYF; CDR3nt: TGTGCCAGCCAGGACAGAATTCTCTCTGGAAACACCATATATTTT
j_gene: TRBJ2-5; abundance: few; v_gene: TRBV9; d_gene: NA; CDR3aa: CASSARPLGGQETQYF; CDR3nt: TGTGCCAGCAGCGCACGTCCCTTAGGGGGGCAAGAGACCCAGTACTTC
j_gene: TRBJ1-1; abundance: NA; v_gene: TRBV27; d_gene: NA; CDR3aa: CASKPLRGPMNTEAFF; CDR3nt: TGTGCCAGCAAGCCCCTCCGGGGACCCATGAACACTGAAGCTTTCTTT
j_gene: TRBJ2-3; abundance: NA; v_gene: TRBV7-6; d_gene: TRBD1; CDR3aa: CASSPGTGPADTQYF; CDR3nt: TGTGCCAGCAGCCCCGGGACAGGGCCCGCAGATACGCAGTATTTT
j_gene: TRBJ2-3; abundance: few; v_gene: TRBV5-6; d_gene: NA; CDR3aa: CASSRRLYTQYF; CDR3nt: TGTGCCAGCAGTAGGCGGCTTTATACGCAGTATTTT
j_gene: TRBJ1-1; abundance: NA; v_gene: TRBV5-1; d_gene: NA; CDR3aa: CASSPQVPAEAFF; CDR3nt: TGCGCCAGCAGCCCCCAAGTCCCGGCTGAAGCTTTCTTT
j_gene: TRBJ2-5; abundance: NA; v_gene: TRBV19; d_gene: NA; CDR3aa: CASSGDRRGETQYF; CDR3nt: TGTGCCAGTAGTGGCGACAGGAGAGGAGAGACCCAGTACTTC
j_gene: TRBJ2-1; abundance: NA; v_gene: TRBV10-3; d_gene: TRBD2; CDR3aa: CAISDARGAEGEQFF; CDR3nt: TGTGCCATCAGTGATGCGCGGGGGGCGGAAGGGGAGCAGTTCTTC
j_gene: TRBJ1-2; abundance: NA; v_gene: TRBV28; d_gene: NA; CDR3aa: CASKNRGYGYTF; CDR3nt: TGTGCCAGCAAGAACAGAGGCTATGGCTACACCTTC
j_gene: TRBJ1-5; abundance: once; v_gene: TRBV19; d_gene: TRBD1; CDR3aa: CASSQQGNGNQPQHF; CDR3nt: TGTGCCAGTAGTCAACAGGGGAATGGCAATCAGCCCCAGCATTTT
j_gene: TRBJ1-1; abundance: once; v_gene: TRBV6-6; d_gene: NA; CDR3aa: CASSLNLHITEAFF; CDR3nt: TGTGCCAGCAGTTTGAACCTTCACATCACTGAAGCTTTCTTT
j_gene: TRBJ2-3; abundance: NA; v_gene: TRBV9; d_gene: TRBD2; CDR3aa: CASSVVASGGSTQYF; CDR3nt: TGTGCCAGCAGCGTAGTTGCTAGCGGGGGGTCTACGCAGTATTTT
j_gene: TRBJ1-2; abundance: NA; v_gene: TRBV7-8; d_gene: NA; CDR3aa: CASIHGGQGYTF; CDR3nt: TGTGCCAGCATCCACGGGGGGCAGGGCTACACCTTC
j_gene: TRBJ2-1; abundance: once; v_gene: TRBV5-4; d_gene: TRBD2; CDR3aa: CASSLAGEGLNEQFF; CDR3nt: TGTGCCAGCAGCCTAGCGGGGGAGGGGTTGAATGAGCAGTTCTTC
j_gene: TRBJ1-1; abundance: NA; v_gene: TRBV5-1; d_gene: NA; CDR3aa: CASSGVQGMNTEAFF; CDR3nt: TGCGCCAGCAGCGGGGTGCAGGGGATGAACACTGAAGCTTTCTTT
j_gene: TRBJ2-7; abundance: NA; v_gene: TRBV5-1; d_gene: TRBD2; CDR3aa: CASSLGGGGAVEQYF; CDR3nt: TGCGCCAGCAGCTTGGGCGGCGGGGGGGCGGTGGAGCAGTACTTC
j_gene: TRBJ1-2; abundance: once; v_gene: TRBV11-2; d_gene: NA; CDR3aa: CASSSTLTVLGGYTF; CDR3nt: TGTGCCAGCAGCTCTACATTGACCGTACTGGGTGGCTACACCTTC
j_gene: TRBJ2-7; abundance: once; v_gene: TRBV28; d_gene: TRBD2; CDR3aa: CASTSSGSSYEQYF; CDR3nt: TGTGCCAGCACCTCTAGCGGCAGCTCCTACGAGCAGTACTTC
j_gene: TRBJ2-3; abundance: NA; v_gene: TRBV19; d_gene: TRBD1; CDR3aa: CASSNRGQDTQYF; CDR3nt: TGTGCCAGTAGTAACAGGGGGCAGGATACGCAGTATTTT
j_gene: TRBJ1-2; abundance: NA; v_gene: TRBV5-1; d_gene: NA; CDR3aa: CASSLQAGEPYGYTF; CDR3nt: TGCGCCAGCAGCCTACAGGCAGGGGAACCCTATGGCTACACCTTC